A selection of T cell receptor beta chains follows, all from one sample in a study of PD-L1 blockade in urothelial cancer. Sequenced by immunoSEQ multiplex PCR; TCRdb stores in-frame clones only, minus some. This table has about 30,000 clones, roughly three quarters appearing once. The sample in question was PBMCs, obtained around atezolizumab (anti-PD-L1) treatment. The receptors originated from a man aged 65 to 85 with urothelial cancer. Each CDR3 is given with its conserved first and last residue. Fields, in order: J gene, clone size, D gene, V gene, CDR3 DNA, CDR3 protein. D genes are given only for firm matches. Part of the rows lack a size; the others show once, few, many or a class for expanded clones.

>TRBJ2-2|medium-sized|TRBD1|TRBV7-3
TGTGCCTCGGGACAGGGGGCCTCCGGGGAGCTGTTTTTT
CASGQGASGELFF
>TRBJ2-7|-|TRBD2|TRBV11-3
TGTGCCAGCAGCTTTCGGGGCGGGAGCTCCTACGAGCAGTACTTC
CASSFRGGSSYEQYF
>TRBJ1-5|-|-|TRBV2
TGTGCCAGCAGTGTTGACAGGATAGGCCAGCCCCAGCATTTT
CASSVDRIGQPQHF
>TRBJ2-7|-|TRBD1|TRBV5-6
TGTGCCAGCAGCTTGGGGCCTGACAGGGTATCCTACGAGCAGTACTTC
CASSLGPDRVSYEQYF
>TRBJ1-4|-|TRBD1|TRBV27
TGTGCCAGCATGAGGACAGGGAAGGCTGAAAAACTGTTTTTT
CASMRTGKAEKLFF
>TRBJ1-1|-|TRBD1|TRBV5-1
TGCGCCAGCAGCCCGGGACAGGGCGTCTCGAACACTGAAGCTTTCTTT
CASSPGQGVSNTEAFF
>TRBJ1-5|-|TRBD1|TRBV4-3
TGCGCCAGCAGCCAGGGACAGGGGGGCCTTCAGCCCCAGCATTTT
CASSQGQGGLQPQHF
>TRBJ2-7|few|TRBD1|TRBV5-4
TGTGCCAGCAGCCCGGGACAGGGAGGTAACTACGAGCAGTACTTC
CASSPGQGGNYEQYF
>TRBJ2-3|-|-|TRBV7-9
TGTGCCAGCAGCCTCGCTACCGTCAGGGGAGATACGCAGTATTTT
CASSLATVRGDTQYF
>TRBJ1-2|few|-|TRBV7-6
TGTGCCAGCAGCTTCCAACAGGGTGGTGGCTACACCTTC
CASSFQQGGGYTF
>TRBJ1-1|few|-|TRBV7-3
TGTGCCAGCAGCGGGCAAAGGAACACTGAAGCTTTCTTT
CASSGQRNTEAFF
>TRBJ2-5|-|TRBD2|TRBV6-1
TGTGCCAGCAGTGGTTGGGAGGGGTACGGCCAAGAGACCCAGTACTTC
CASSGWEGYGQETQYF
>TRBJ2-3|once|-|TRBV5-6
TGTGCCAGCAGCCGGGTCTCCACAGATACGCAGTATTTT
CASSRVSTDTQYF
>TRBJ2-7|-|TRBD1|TRBV7-9
TGTGCCAGCAGCCGGACAGGGGTAGGGACCTACGAGCAGTACTTC
CASSRTGVGTYEQYF
>TRBJ2-3|-|TRBD2|TRBV7-9
TGTGCCAGCAGCTCCAGCGGGGGGAGGGCAGATACGCAGTATTTT
CASSSSGGRADTQYF
>TRBJ2-5|-|-|TRBV7-2
TGTGCCAGCAGCTTAGACGGGAGAGGGCAAGAGACCCAGTACTTC
CASSLDGRGQETQYF
>TRBJ2-3|-|-|TRBV19
TGTGCCAGTAGTACCCCAGCGGCTAGCACAGATACGCAGTATTTT
CASSTPAASTDTQYF
>TRBJ1-4|-|-|TRBV7-2
TGTGCCAGCAGCTTAGTCGAGAATGAAAAACTGTTTTTT
CASSLVENEKLFF
>TRBJ1-1|-|-|TRBV20-1
TGCAGTGCCCAGGGGTGGACTGAAGCTTTCTTT
CSAQGWTEAFF
>TRBJ2-1|-|-|TRBV27
TGTGCCAGCAGTTTATCGGGGGGGCCAGGCAATGAGCAGTTCTTC
CASSLSGGPGNEQFF
>TRBJ2-7|-|-|TRBV7-2
TGTGCCATCAGACGGGACACGGTCTCCTACGAGCAGTACTTC
CAIRRDTVSYEQYF
>TRBJ1-2|once|-|TRBV6-1
TGTGCCAGGAGAGACGGGTTTTATGGCTACACCTTC
CARRDGFYGYTF
>TRBJ1-1|-|TRBD1|TRBV19
TGTGCCAGTAGTATAGTAGGGACAGAAAAGAACACTGAAGCTTTCTTT
CASSIVGTEKNTEAFF
>TRBJ2-7|-|TRBD1|TRBV6-5
TGTGCCAGCAGCCAGGACAGGGCTTCCTACGAGCAGTACTTC
CASSQDRASYEQYF
>TRBJ2-3|-|-|TRBV5-1
TGCGCCAGCAGCTTGGTCAGGGTATCAGATACGCAGTATTTT
CASSLVRVSDTQYF
>TRBJ1-1|-|TRBD1|TRBV4-1
TGCGCCAGCAGCCGCCGGACAGGGGAAGGATCTGAAGCTTTCTTT
CASSRRTGEGSEAFF
>TRBJ1-6|-|-|TRBV15
TGTGCCACCAGCAGAGTCGGTGGAGGCACACCCCTCCACTTT
CATSRVGGGTPLHF
>TRBJ1-2|once|TRBD1|TRBV19
TGTGCCAGTAGTCAACCACAGGGGGCGCGTGGCTACACCTTC
CASSQPQGARGYTF
>TRBJ1-1|-|-|TRBV5-1
TGCGCCAGCGGGGTGGACGGGAAGAACACTGAAGCTTTCTTT
CASGVDGKNTEAFF
>TRBJ1-2|once|TRBD1|TRBV27
TGTGCCAGCAGGGCAGGGGGCCTAACTAACTATGGCTACACCTTC
CASRAGGLTNYGYTF
>TRBJ2-7|-|-|TRBV10-3
TGTGCCATCAGTGAGTCGAGGTCAGACTACGAGCAGTACTTC
CAISESRSDYEQYF
>TRBJ2-3|-|-|TRBV28
TGTGCCAGCACTTCAGGCGCAGATACGCAGTATTTT
CASTSGADTQYF
>TRBJ1-1|-|-|TRBV6-6
TGTGCCAGCAGTTACCAGACAGCGACCAGTGAAGCTTTCTTT
CASSYQTATSEAFF
>TRBJ1-2|-|-|TRBV5-6
TGTGCCAGCAGCCCCACGGAGGGGTCCTCCTACACCTTC
CASSPTEGSSYTF
>TRBJ1-4|-|-|TRBV29-1
TGCAGCGCCGCGACAGCAACTAATGAAAAACTGTTTTTT
CSAATATNEKLFF
>TRBJ2-7|-|TRBD1|TRBV27
TGTGCCAGCAGTCCCACCCAGGGGGCCCCATACGAGCAGTACTTC
CASSPTQGAPYEQYF
>TRBJ2-3|once|TRBD1|TRBV7-8
TGTGCCAGCAGCTCCGGGACAGGGATTACAGATACGCAGTATTTT
CASSSGTGITDTQYF
>TRBJ2-1|once|-|TRBV6-4
TGTGCCAGAACCGCGGGACTCCCCCCCTACAATGAGCAGTTCTTC
CARTAGLPPYNEQFF
>TRBJ1-1|-|-|TRBV19
TGTGCCAGTAGTATATATGCGGCTAACACTGAAGCTTTCTTT
CASSIYAANTEAFF
>TRBJ2-7|-|-|TRBV11-2
TGTGCCAGCAGCTTAAGTTTAGCGGCCACCTCCTACGAGCAGTACTTC
CASSLSLAATSYEQYF
>TRBJ2-7|-|-|TRBV5-1
TGCGCCAGCAGCTTGGGGTGGGAGTCGTACTTC
CASSLGWESYF
>TRBJ1-1|-|TRBD1|TRBV5-8
TGTGCCAGCAGGGAGACAGGGGTGAACACTGAAGCTTTCTTT
CASRETGVNTEAFF
>TRBJ2-5|few|TRBD1|TRBV5-1
TGCGCCAGCAGCTTGGAACCAGGGGGCTTAGAGACCCAGTACTTC
CASSLEPGGLETQYF
>TRBJ1-2|-|TRBD1|TRBV30
TGTGCCTGGAGCTCTAAGGGGACAGGTTGGCGGGGCTACACCTTC
CAWSSKGTGWRGYTF
>TRBJ1-1|-|-|TRBV15
TGTGCCACTACCTACAGGGAGGGAAACACTGAAGCTTTCTTT
CATTYREGNTEAFF
>TRBJ2-5|-|-|TRBV18
TGTGCCAGCTCACCACTTGGAGAAGAGACCCAGTACTTC
CASSPLGEETQYF
>TRBJ1-1|once|-|TRBV28
TGTGCCAGCAGTCCCAGGGTCACTGAAGCTTTCTTT
CASSPRVTEAFF
>TRBJ2-7|-|TRBD2|TRBV4-1
TGCGCCAGCAGCCATCCCGGGACTAGCGGGGTCGGGCAGTACTTC
CASSHPGTSGVGQYF
>TRBJ2-1|-|-|TRBV5-6
TGTGCCAGCAGCTTCTCTGTCGTAGGGGGCAATGAGCAGTTCTTC
CASSFSVVGGNEQFF
>TRBJ2-2|few|TRBD1|TRBV27
TGTGCCAGCAGTTTTGACCTTGGACAGGGGAACACCGGGGAGCTGTTTTTT
CASSFDLGQGNTGELFF
>TRBJ2-1|-|TRBD1|TRBV27
TGTGCCAGCAGTTTTTATCACCCGGTGGGGACAGGGGTATACAATGAGCAGTTCTTC
CASSFYHPVGTGVYNEQFF
>TRBJ2-7|-|-|TRBV19
TGTGCCAGTAGTATCCCGAGACAGAGGATTTACTTC
CASSIPRQRIYF
>TRBJ1-5|few|-|TRBV5-6
TGTGCCAGCAGCCAGACAGATAGCAATCAGCCCCAGCATTTT
CASSQTDSNQPQHF
>TRBJ1-1|-|TRBD1|TRBV9
TGTGCCAGCAGCCCTCAGGGGGGGAACACTGAAGCTTTCTTT
CASSPQGGNTEAFF
>TRBJ1-1|-|TRBD1|TRBV27
TGTGCCAGCAGTTTTTACAGGGGCACTGAAGCTTTCTTT
CASSFYRGTEAFF
>TRBJ2-3|-|-|TRBV5-1
TGCGCCAGCAGCCCTGGCACTCGTGTGGCCAGGGATACGCAGTATTTT
CASSPGTRVARDTQYF